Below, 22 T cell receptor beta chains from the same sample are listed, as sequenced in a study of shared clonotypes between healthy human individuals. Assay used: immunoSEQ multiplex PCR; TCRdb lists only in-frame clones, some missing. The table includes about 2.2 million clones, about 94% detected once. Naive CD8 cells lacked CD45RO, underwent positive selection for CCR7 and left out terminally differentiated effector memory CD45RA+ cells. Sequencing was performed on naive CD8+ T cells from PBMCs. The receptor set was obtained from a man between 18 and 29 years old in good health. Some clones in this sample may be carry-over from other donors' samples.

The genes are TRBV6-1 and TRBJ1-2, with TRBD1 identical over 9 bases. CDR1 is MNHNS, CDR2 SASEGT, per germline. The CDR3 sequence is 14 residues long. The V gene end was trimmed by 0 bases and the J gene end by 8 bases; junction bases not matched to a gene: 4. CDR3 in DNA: TGTGCCAGCAGTGAAGCCGGGACAGGGAGCGGCTACACCTTC. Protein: CASSEAGTGSGYTF.

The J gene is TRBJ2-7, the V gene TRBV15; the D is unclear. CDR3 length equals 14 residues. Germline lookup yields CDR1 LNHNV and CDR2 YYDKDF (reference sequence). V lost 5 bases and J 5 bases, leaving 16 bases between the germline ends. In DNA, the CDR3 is TGTGCCACCAGCGAACTCCGGATCGGACACGAGCAGTACTTC. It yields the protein CATSELRIGHEQYF.

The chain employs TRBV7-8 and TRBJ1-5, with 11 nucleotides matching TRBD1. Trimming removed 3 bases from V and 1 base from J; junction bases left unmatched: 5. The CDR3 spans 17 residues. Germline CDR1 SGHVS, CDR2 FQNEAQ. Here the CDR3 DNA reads TGTGCCAGCAGCTTCGGACAGGGGGCTAACAGCAATCAGCCCCAGCATTTT. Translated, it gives CASSFGQGANSNQPQHF.

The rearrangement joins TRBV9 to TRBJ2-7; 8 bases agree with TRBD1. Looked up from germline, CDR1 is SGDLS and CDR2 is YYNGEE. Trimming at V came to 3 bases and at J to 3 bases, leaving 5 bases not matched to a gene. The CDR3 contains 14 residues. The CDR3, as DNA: TGTGCCAGCAGCGGCCGGGACAGGAACTACGAGCAGTACTTC. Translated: CASSGRDRNYEQYF.

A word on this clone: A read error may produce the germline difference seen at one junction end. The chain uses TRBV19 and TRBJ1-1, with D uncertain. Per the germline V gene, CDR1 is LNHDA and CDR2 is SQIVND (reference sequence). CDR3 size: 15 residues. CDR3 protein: CTSSKTHDGSTEAFF. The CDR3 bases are TGTACCAGTAGTAAAACCCACGACGGTTCCACTGAAGCTTTCTTT.

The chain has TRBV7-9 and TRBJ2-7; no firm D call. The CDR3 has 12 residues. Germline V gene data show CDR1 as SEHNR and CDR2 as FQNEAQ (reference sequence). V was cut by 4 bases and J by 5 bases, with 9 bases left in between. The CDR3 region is CASSSRRNEQYF. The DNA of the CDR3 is TGTGCCAGCAGCTCCCGGAGAAACGAGCAGTACTTC.

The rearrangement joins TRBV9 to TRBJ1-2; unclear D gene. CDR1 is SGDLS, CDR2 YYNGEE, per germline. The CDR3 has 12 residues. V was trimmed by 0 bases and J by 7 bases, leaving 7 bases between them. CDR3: CASSVGASGYTF. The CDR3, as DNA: TGTGCCAGCAGCGTAGGAGCGAGTGGCTACACCTTC. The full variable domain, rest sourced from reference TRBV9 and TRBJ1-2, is DSGVTQTPKHLITATGQRVTLRCSPRSGDLSVYWYQQSLDQGLQFLIQYYNGEERAKGNILERFSAQQFPDLHSELNLSSLELGDSALYFCASSVGASGYTFGSGTRLTVV.

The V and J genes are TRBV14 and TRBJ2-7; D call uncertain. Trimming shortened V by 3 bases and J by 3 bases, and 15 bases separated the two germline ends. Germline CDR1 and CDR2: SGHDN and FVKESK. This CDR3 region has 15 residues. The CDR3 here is CASSQEIGANYEQYF. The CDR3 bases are TGTGCCAGCAGCCAGGAGATAGGCGCCAACTACGAGCAGTACTTC.

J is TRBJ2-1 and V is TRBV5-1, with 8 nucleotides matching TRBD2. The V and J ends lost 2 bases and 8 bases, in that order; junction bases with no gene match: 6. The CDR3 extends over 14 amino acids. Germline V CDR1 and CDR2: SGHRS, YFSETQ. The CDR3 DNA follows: TGCGCCAGCAGCTTAGCGGGAGTGGGGTATGAGCAGTTCTTC. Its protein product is CASSLAGVGYEQFF.

The CDR3 spells CASSPQGSGANVLTF. The DNA for the CDR3 is TGTGCCAGTAGTCCTCAGGGTTCTGGGGCCAACGTCCTGACTTTC. The chain carries TRBV19 and TRBJ2-6; weak D call: TRBD1 (5 bases). CDR1 is LNHDA and CDR2 is SQIVND in the germline V gene (reference sequence). CDR3 length equals 15 residues. V shed 5 bases and J shed 1 base, with 9 bases lying between them.

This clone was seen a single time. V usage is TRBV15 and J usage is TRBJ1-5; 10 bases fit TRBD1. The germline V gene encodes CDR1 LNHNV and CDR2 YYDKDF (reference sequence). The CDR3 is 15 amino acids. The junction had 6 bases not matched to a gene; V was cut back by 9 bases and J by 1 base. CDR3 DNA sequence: TGTGCCACGAAGCGGGACAGGGGAAGCAATCAGCCCCAGCATTTT. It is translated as CATKRDRGSNQPQHF.

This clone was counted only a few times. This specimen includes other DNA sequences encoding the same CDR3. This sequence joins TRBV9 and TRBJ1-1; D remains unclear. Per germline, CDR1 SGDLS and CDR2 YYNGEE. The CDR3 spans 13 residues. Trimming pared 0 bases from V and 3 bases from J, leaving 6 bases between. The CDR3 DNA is TGTGCCAGCAGCGTAGGGGGTGACACTGAAGCTTTCTTT. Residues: CASSVGGDTEAFF.

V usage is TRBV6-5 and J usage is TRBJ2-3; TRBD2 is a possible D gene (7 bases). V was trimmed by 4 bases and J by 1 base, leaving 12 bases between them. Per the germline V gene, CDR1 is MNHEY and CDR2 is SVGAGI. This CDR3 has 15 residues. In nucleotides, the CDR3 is TGTGCCAGCAGTTTAGGGAGGGGGGGCACAGATACGCAGTATTTT. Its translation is CASSLGRGGTDTQYF.

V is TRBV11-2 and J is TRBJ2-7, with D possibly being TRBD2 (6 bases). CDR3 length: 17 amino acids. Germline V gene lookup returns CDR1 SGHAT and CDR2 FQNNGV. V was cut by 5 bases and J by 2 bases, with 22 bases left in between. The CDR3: CASSTMARRGDTYEQYF. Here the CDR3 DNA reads TGTGCCAGCAGCACCATGGCGCGCCGCGGGGATACCTACGAGCAGTACTTC.

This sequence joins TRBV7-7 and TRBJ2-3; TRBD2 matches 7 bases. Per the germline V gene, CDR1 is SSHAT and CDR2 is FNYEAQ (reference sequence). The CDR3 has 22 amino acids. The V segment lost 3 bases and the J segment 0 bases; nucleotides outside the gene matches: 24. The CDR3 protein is CASSFQHRPSVAGEGSTDTQYF. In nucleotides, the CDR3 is TGTGCCAGCAGCTTCCAACACCGCCCCTCCGTAGCGGGTGAAGGTAGCACAGATACGCAGTATTTT.

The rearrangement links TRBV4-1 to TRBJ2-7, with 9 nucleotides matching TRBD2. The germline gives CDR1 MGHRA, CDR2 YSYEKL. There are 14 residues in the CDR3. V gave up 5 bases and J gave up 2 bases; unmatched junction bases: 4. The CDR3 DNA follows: TGCGCCAGCAGCGACGGACTAGCGCCCTACGAGCAGTACTTC. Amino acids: CASSDGLAPYEQYF.

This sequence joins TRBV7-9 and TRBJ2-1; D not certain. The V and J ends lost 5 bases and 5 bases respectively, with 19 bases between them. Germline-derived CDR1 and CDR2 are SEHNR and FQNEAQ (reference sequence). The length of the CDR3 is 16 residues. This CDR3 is CASSPRPGSTDNEQFF. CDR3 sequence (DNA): TGTGCCAGCAGCCCTCGGCCAGGATCCACGGACAATGAGCAGTTCTTC. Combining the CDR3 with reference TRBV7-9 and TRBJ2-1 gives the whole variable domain DTGVSQNPRHKITKRGQNVTFRCDPISEHNRLYWYRQTLGQGPEFLTYFQNEAQLEKSRLLSDRFSAERPKGSFSTLEIQRTEQGDSAMYLCASSPRPGSTDNEQFFGPGTRLTVL.

CDR3 amino acids: CASSLLRRHRVHEQFF. CDR3 bases: TGTGCCAGCAGCTTATTACGCAGACACAGGGTTCATGAGCAGTTCTTC. The rearrangement links TRBV7-3 to TRBJ2-1, with a possible D match to TRBD1 (6 bases). Germline CDR1 and CDR2: SGHTA and FQGTGA. Trimming left V 2 bases short and J 8 bases short, with 19 bases between. The CDR3 is 16 residues long.

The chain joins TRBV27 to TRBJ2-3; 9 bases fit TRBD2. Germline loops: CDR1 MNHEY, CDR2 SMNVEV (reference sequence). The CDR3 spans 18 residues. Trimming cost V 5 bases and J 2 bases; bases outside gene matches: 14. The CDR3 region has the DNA TGTGCCAGCAGTCCCACCCCTGTGCTAGCGGGGACCACAGATACGCAGTATTTT. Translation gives CASSPTPVLAGTTDTQYF.

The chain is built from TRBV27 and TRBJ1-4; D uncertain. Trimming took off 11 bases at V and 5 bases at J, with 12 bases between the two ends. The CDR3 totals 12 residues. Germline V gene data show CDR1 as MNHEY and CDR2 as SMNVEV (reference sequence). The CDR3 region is CAQPGPNEKLFF. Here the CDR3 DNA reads TGTGCCCAGCCCGGGCCAAATGAAAAACTGTTTTTT.

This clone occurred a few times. CDR3 loop: CSVTGTGPHGEAFF. As DNA, the CDR3 is TGCAGCGTGACCGGGACAGGGCCGCATGGTGAAGCTTTCTTT. The chain has TRBV29-1 and TRBJ1-1; 9 positions match TRBD1. CDR1 and CDR2 from the germline V gene are SQVTM and ANQGSEA. The length of the CDR3 is 14 residues. With V trimmed by 6 bases and J by 7 bases, 12 bases remained unmatched.

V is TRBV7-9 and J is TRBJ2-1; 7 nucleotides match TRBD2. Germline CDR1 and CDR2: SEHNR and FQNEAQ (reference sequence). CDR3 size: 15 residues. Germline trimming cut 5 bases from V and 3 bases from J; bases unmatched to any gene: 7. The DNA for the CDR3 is TGTGCCAGCAGCCCGGGAGGTTCCCTCTACAATGAGCAGTTCTTC. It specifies CASSPGGSLYNEQFF.